The TCR beta chain under discussion was sequenced for a study of T cell responses to AZD1222 COVID-19 vaccine. Study conclusions and caveats: The study found vaccine-associated CD4 TCRs spanning spike, dominant at 160-218 and 743-854. Unmutated regions of variants are reportedly targeted by nearly half of spike-specific TCRs.

This CDR3 region has 14 residues. Germline V lookup: CDR1 SGHNT, CDR2 YENEEA. V gave up 2 bases and J gave up 2 bases, with 6 bases separating them. Concerning this clone itself: The antigen is not known.

Recipients boosted at about 4 weeks or about 12 weeks are pooled. Sequencing was performed with immunoSEQ multiplex PCR; in TCRdb, only in-frame clones are kept and a portion is missing. The table shows roughly 120,000 clones, with around 83% occurring only once. The rearrangement uses TRBV11-3 and TRBJ1-4; no clear D. This sequence was found in an adult who received the AZD1222 COVID-19 vaccine. Specimen: peripheral blood, collected 28 days after the second AZD1222 dose. CDR3 protein: CASSLRPTNEKLFF. The CDR3 DNA reads TGTGCCAGCAGCTTAAGGCCTACTAATGAAAAACTGTTTTTT.